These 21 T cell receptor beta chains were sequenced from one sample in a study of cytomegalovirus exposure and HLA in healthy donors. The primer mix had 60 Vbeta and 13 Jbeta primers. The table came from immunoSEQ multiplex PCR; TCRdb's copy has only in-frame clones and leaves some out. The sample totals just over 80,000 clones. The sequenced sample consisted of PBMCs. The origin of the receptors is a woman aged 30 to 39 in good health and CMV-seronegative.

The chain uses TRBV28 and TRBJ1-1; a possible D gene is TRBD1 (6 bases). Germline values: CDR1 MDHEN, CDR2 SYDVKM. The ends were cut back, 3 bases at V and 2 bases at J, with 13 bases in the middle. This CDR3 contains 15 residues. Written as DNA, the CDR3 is TGTGCCAGCAGTTTTATGTTGGGGACAAACACTGAAGCTTTCTTT. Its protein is CASSFMLGTNTEAFF.

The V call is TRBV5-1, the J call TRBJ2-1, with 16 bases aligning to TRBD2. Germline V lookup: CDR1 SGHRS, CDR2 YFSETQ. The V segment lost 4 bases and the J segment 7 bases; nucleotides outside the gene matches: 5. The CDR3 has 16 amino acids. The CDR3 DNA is TGCGCCAGCAGCCTCCCGGGACTAGCGGGAGGGAATGAGCAGTTCTTC. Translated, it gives CASSLPGLAGGNEQFF.

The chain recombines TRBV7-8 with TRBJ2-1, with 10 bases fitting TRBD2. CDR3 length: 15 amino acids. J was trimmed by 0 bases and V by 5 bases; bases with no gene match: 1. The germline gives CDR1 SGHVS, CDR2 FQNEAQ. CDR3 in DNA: TGTGCCAGCAGCCCTAGCGGGAGCTCCTACAATGAGCAGTTCTTC. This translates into CASSPSGSSYNEQFF.

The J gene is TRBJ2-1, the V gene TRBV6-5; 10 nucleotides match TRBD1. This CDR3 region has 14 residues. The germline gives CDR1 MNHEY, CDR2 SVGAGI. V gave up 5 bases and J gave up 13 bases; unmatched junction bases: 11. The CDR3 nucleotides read TGTGCCAGCAGTCGTGGACAGGGGGTTAGAGGTCAGTTCTTC. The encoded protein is CASSRGQGVRGQFF.

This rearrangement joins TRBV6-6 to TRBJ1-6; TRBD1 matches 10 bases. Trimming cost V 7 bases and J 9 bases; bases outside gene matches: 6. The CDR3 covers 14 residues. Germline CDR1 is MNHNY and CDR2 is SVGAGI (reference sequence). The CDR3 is CASNPTGGGSPLHF. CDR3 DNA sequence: TGTGCCAGCAACCCGACAGGGGGCGGTTCACCCCTCCACTTT.

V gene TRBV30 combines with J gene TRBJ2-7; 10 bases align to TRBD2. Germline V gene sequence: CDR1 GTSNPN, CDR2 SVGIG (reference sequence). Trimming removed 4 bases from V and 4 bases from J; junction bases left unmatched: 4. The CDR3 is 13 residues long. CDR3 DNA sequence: TGTGCCTGGACGGGTAGCGGGAGGTACGAGCAGTACTTC. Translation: CAWTGSGRYEQYF.

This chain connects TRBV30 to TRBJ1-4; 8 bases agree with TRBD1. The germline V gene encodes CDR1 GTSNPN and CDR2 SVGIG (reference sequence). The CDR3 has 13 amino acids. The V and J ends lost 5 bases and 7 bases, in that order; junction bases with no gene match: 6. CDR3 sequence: CAWEDRGTEKLFF. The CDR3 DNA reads TGTGCCTGGGAAGACAGGGGAACTGAAAAACTGTTTTTT. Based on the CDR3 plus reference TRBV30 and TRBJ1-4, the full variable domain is SQTIHQWPATLVQPVGSPLSLECTVEGTSNPNLYWYRQAAGRGLQLLFYSVGIGQISSEVPQNLSASRPQDRQFILSSKKLLLSDSGFYLCAWEDRGTEKLFFGSGTQLSVL.

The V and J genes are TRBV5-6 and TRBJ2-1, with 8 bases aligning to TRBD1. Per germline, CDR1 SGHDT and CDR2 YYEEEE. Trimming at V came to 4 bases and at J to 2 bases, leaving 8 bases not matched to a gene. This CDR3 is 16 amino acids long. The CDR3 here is CASSPAGGITYNEQFF. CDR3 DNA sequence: TGTGCCAGCAGCCCCGCAGGGGGCATAACCTACAATGAGCAGTTCTTC.

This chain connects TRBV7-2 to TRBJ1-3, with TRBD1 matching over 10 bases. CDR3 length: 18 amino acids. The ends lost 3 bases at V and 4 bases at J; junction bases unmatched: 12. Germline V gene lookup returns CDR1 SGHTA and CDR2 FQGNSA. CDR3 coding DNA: TGTGCCAGCAGCTTCGGACAGGGGGGAGGATCGGGGGGAAACACCATATATTTT. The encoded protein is CASSFGQGGGSGGNTIYF.

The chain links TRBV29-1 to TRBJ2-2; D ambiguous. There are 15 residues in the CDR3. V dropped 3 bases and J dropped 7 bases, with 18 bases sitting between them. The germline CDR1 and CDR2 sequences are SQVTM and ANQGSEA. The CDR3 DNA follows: TGCAGCGTTGAGTTCTTAGACTCCCTCAACGGGGAGCTGTTTTTT. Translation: CSVEFLDSLNGELFF.

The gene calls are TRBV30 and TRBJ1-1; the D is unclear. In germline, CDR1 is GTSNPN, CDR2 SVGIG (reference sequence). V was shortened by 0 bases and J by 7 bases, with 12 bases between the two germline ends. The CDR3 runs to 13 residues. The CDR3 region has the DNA TGTGCCTGGAGTGTCAGAATTTCGGGTGAAGCTTTCTTT. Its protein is CAWSVRISGEAFF.

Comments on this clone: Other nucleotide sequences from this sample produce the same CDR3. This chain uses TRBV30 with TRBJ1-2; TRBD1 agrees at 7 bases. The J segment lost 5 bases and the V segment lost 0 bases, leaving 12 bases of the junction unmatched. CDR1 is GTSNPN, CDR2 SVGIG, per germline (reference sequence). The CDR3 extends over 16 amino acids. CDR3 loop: CAWSVQGGPRGYGYTF. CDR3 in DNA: TGTGCCTGGAGTGTACAAGGGGGCCCCAGGGGGTATGGCTACACCTTC.

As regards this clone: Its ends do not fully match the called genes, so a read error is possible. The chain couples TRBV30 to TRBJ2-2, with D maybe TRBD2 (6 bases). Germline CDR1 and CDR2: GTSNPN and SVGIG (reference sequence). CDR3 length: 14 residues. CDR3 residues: CAYSPGLNTGELFF. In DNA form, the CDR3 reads TGTGCCTATTCACCGGGACTTAACACTGGGGAGCTGTTTTTT.

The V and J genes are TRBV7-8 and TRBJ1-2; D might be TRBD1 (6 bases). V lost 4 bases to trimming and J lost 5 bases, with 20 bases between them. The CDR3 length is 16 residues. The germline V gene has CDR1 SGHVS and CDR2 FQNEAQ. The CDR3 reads CASSSDRSPSSYGYTF. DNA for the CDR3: TGTGCCAGCAGCTCCGACAGGAGCCCCTCATCATATGGCTACACCTTC.

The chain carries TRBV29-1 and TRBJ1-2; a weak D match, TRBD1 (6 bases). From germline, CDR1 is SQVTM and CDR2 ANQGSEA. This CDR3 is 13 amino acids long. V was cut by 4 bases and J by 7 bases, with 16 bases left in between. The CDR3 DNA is TGCAGCGTTGTGACAGGACTGAAACCTGGCTACACCTTC. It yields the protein CSVVTGLKPGYTF.

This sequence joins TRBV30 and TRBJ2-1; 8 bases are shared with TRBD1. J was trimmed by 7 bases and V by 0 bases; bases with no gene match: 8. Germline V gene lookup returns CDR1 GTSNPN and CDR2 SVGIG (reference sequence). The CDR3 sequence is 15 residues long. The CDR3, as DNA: TGTGCCTGGAGTGTCCTGCAGGGGGCAAGTAATGAGCAGTTCTTC. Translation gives CAWSVLQGASNEQFF.

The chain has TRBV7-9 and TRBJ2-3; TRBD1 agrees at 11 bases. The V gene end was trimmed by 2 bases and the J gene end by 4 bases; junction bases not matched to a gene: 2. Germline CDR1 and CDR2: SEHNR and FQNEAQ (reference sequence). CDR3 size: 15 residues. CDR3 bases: TGTGCCAGCAGCTTACCGGGACAGGGGGCAGATACGCAGTATTTT. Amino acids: CASSLPGQGADTQYF. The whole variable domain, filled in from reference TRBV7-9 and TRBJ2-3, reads DTGVSQNPRHKITKRGQNVTFRCDPISEHNRLYWYRQTLGQGPEFLTYFQNEAQLEKSRLLSDRFSAERPKGSFSTLEIQRTEQGDSAMYLCASSLPGQGADTQYFGPGTRLTVL.

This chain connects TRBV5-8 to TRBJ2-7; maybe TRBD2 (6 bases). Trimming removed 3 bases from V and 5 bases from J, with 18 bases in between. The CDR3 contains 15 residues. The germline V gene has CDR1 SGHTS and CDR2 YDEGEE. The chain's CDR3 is CASSSRELGLDEQYF. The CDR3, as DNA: TGTGCCAGCAGCTCCCGGGAGCTAGGACTCGACGAGCAGTACTTC.

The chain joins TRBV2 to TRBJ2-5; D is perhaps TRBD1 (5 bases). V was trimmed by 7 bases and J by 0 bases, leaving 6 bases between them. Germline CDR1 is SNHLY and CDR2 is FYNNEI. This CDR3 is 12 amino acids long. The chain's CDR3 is CASKTDQETQYF. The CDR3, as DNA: TGTGCCAGCAAGACAGACCAAGAGACCCAGTACTTC.

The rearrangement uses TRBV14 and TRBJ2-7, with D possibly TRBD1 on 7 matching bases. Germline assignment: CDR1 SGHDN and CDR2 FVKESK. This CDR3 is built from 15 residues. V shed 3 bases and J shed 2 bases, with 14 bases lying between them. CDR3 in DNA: TGTGCCAGCAGCCAGACAGGGAGGTCGCCCTACGAGCAGTACTTC. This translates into CASSQTGRSPYEQYF.

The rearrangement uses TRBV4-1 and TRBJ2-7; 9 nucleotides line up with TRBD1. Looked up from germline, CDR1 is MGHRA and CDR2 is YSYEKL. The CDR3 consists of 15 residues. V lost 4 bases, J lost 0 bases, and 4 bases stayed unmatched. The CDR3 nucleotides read TGCGCCAGCAGCCCAGGACAGGGGCCCTCCTACGAGCAGTACTTC. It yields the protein CASSPGQGPSYEQYF.